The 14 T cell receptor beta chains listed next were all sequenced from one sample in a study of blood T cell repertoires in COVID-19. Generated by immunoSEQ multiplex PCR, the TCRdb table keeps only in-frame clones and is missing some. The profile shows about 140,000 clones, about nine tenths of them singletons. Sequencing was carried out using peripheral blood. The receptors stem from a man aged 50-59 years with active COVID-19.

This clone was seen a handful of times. CDR3 amino acids: CAIRQTGFIGMNTEAFF. Written as DNA, the CDR3 is TGTGCCATCAGGCAAACAGGTTTTATAGGTATGAACACTGAAGCTTTCTTT. The chain uses TRBV10-3 and TRBJ1-1; D perhaps matches TRBD1 (5 bases). V lost 6 bases, J lost 0 bases, and 20 bases lay in between. This CDR3 has 17 residues. Germline-derived CDR1 and CDR2 are ENHRY and SYGVKD.

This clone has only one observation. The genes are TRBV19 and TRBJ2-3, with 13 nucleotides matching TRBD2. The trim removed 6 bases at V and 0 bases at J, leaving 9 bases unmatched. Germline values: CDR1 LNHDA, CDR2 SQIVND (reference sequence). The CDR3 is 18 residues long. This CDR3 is CASSRTGTSGDSTDTQYF. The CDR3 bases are TGTGCCAGTAGCAGAACCGGGACTAGCGGGGATAGCACAGATACGCAGTATTTT.

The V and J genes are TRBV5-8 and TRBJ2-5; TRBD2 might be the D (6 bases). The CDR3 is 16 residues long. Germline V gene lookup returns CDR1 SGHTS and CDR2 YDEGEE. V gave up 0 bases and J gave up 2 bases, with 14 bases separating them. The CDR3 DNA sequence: TGTGCCAGCAGCTTGGCTGGGGGGACCGCTCAAGAGACCCAGTACTTC. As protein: CASSLAGGTAQETQYF.

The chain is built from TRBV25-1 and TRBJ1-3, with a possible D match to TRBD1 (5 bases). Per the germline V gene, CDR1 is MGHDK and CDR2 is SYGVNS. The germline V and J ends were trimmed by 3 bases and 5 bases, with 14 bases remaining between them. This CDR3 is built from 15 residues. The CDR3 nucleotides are TGTGCCAGCAGTGACCTGACAGCGTCGCGAAACACCATATATTTT. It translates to CASSDLTASRNTIYF.

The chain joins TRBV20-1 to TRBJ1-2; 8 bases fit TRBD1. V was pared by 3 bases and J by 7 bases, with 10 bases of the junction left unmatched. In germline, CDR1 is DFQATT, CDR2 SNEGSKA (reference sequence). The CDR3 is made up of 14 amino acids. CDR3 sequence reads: CSASPGQGRTGYTF. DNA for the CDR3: TGCAGTGCTAGTCCCGGACAGGGTAGGACTGGCTACACCTTC.

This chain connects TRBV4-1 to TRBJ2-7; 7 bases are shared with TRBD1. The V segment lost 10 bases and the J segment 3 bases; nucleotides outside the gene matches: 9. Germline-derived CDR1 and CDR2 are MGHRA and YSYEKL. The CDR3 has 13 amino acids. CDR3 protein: CANPTGAYYEQYF. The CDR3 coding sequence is TGCGCCAACCCCACAGGGGCGTACTACGAGCAGTACTTC.

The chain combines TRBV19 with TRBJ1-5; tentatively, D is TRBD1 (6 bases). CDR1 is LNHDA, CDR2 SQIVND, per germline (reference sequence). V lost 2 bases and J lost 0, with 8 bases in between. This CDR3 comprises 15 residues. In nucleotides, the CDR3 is TGTGCCAGTAGTATAACAGGGCCTAGCAATCAGCCCCAGCATTTT. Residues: CASSITGPSNQPQHF.

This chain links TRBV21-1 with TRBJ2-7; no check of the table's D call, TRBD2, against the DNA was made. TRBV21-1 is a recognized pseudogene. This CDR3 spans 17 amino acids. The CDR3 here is CASSKLRLAGERPEQYF. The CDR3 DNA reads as TGTGCCAGCAGCAAACTGAGATTAGCGGGGGAGAGGCCCGAGCAGTACTTC.

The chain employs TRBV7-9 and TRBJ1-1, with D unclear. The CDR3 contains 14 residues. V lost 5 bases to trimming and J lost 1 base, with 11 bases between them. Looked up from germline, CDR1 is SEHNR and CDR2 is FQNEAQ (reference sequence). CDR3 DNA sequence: TGTGCCAGCAGCCCCCCCCGGGGGAACACTGAAGCTTTCTTT. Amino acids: CASSPPRGNTEAFF.

In DNA form, the CDR3 reads TGTGCCAGCAGTTACAGGGGGGTTTATGGCTACACCTTC. Translated, it gives CASSYRGVYGYTF. The rearrangement links TRBV12-3 or TRBV12-4 to TRBJ1-2; 8 bases align to TRBD1. Trimming removed 4 bases from V and 5 bases from J; junction bases left unmatched: 3. This CDR3 has 13 amino acids.

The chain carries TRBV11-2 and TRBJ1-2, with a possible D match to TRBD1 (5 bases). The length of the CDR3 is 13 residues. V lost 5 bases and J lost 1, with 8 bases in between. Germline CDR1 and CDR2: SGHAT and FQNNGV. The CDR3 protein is CASSPDSNYGYTF. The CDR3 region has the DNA TGTGCCAGCAGCCCAGACAGTAACTATGGCTACACCTTC.

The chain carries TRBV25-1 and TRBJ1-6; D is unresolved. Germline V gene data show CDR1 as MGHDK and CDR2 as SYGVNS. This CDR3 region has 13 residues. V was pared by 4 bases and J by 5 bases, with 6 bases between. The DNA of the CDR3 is TGTGCCAGCAGTGTTAGCAATAATTCACCCCTCCACTTT. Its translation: CASSVSNNSPLHF. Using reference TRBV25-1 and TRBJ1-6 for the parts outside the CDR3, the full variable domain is EADIYQTPRYLVIGTGKKITLECSQTMGHDKMYWYQQDPGMELHLIHYSYGVNSTEKGDLSSESTVSRIRTEHFPLTLESARPSHTSQYLCASSVSNNSPLHFGNGTRLTVT.

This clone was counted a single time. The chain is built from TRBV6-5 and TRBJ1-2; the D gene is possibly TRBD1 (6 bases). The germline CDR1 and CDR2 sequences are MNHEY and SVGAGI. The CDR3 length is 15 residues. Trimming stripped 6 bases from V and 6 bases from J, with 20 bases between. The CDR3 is CASRRNRANGDGYTF. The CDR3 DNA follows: TGTGCCAGCAGGAGAAACAGGGCTAACGGTGATGGCTACACCTTC.

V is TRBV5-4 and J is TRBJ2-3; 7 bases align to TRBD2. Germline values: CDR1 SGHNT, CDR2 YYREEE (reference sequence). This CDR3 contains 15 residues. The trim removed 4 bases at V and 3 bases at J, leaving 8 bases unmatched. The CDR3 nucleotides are TGTGCCAGCAGCAGGACGGGGGGTAGGACAGATACGCAGTATTTT. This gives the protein CASSRTGGRTDTQYF.